The T cell receptor beta chain under discussion was sequenced for a study of OX40 agonist ivuxolimab in advanced cancers. Sequencing used immunoSEQ multiplex PCR; TCRdb keeps in-frame clones, though not all of them. The sample holds tens of thousands of clones, 90% seen once. V was clipped by 0 bases and J by 0 bases, with 12 bases between them. The CDR3 totals 17 residues. Per the germline V gene, CDR1 is MNHNS and CDR2 is SASEGT. The receptor was isolated from an adult with an advanced solid tumor such as melanoma, head and neck, liver or kidney cancer. This chain joins TRBV6-1 and TRBJ1-5, with TRBD1 as a possible D gene (5 bases). The starting material was CD4+ or CD8+ T cells sorted from blood, obtained in a trial of the OX40 agonist ivuxolimab. The CDR3 bases are TGTGCCAGCAGTGAAGCATCGAGCAGGGATAGCAATCAGCCCCAGCATTTT. Its translation is CASSEASSRDSNQPQHF.